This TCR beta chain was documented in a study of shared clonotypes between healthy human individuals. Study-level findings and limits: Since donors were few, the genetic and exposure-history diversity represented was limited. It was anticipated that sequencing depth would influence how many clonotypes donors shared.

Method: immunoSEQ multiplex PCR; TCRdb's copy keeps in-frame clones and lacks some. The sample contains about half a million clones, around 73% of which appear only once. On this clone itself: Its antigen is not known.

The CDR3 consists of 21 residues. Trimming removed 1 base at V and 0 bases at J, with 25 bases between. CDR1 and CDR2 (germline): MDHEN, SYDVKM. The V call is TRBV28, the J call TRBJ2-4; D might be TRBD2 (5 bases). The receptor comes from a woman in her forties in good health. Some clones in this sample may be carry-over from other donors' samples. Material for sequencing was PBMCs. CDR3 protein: CASSLFMVGTRTSLAKNIQYF. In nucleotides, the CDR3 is TGTGCCAGCAGTTTATTTATGGTGGGAACTAGGACTTCGCTAGCCAAAAACATTCAGTACTTC.